A single sample gave rise to the 10 T cell receptor beta chains below, sequenced in a study of blood T cells in healthy people across ages. Using a J-beta primer mix together with a sample-barcoded 5' primer, a second PCR was run for roughly 6 to 12 cycles. TCRdb recomputed calls from the 5' RACE reads with MiXCR, one row per CDR3 protein. The sample has over 600,000 distinct CDR3 sequences, about 42% seen once. Sequencing used blood. These receptors were taken from a man aged 80 or over in good health.

In the case of this clonotype: This sequence may be a read error, since a much larger clone differs from it by one base. V gene TRBV4-3 combines with J gene TRBJ2-1; D is undetermined. The CDR3 is 13 residues long. Germline CDR1 and CDR2: LGHNA and YSLEER. V lost 4 bases and J lost 10, with 14 bases in between. The CDR3 nucleotides read TGCGCCAGCAGCCGGGAAACCCTCTACGAGCAGTTCTTC. Translating it yields CASSRETLYEQFF.

This clonotype appeared a few times. The CDR3 nucleotides are TGTGCCAGCAGGGGGACAGGGAACCAGCCCCAGCATTTT. Encoded protein: CASRGTGNQPQHF. The chain combines TRBV12-3 or TRBV12-4 with TRBJ1-5, with 9 bases that match TRBD1. CDR3 length equals 13 residues. V dropped 6 bases and J dropped 7; count of bases not matched to a gene: 4.

The chain joins TRBV3-1 to TRBJ2-3, with D perhaps TRBD2 (6 bases). The CDR3 contains 15 residues. Deletions cut 3 bases from V and 5 bases from J, with 15 bases between. CDR1 and CDR2 from the germline V gene are LGHDT and YNNKEL (reference sequence). CDR3 in DNA: TGTGCCAGCAGCCACCGCCAGACTAGGGAAGATACGCAGTATTTT. As protein: CASSHRQTREDTQYF.

The chain combines TRBV20-1 with TRBJ2-1; 9 bases are a match to TRBD2. From germline, CDR1 is DFQATT and CDR2 SNEGSKA (reference sequence). V gave up 3 bases and J gave up 9 bases; unmatched junction bases: 6. The CDR3 is made up of 13 amino acids. The CDR3 reads CSASTTSGTEQFF. The CDR3 DNA sequence: TGCAGTGCTAGTACGACTAGCGGCACTGAGCAGTTCTTC.

The sample holds many counts of this clonotype. The chain recombines TRBV18 with TRBJ2-5; the D call may be TRBD1 or TRBD2 (6 bases each). In germline, CDR1 is KGHSH, CDR2 LQKENI. Trimming took off 2 bases at V and 4 bases at J, with 20 bases between the two ends. CDR3 length equals 17 residues. In DNA, the CDR3 is TGTGCCAGCTCACCAATGGCAGGGGAGGTGTCGGGAGAGACCCAGTACTTC. Translated, it gives CASSPMAGEVSGETQYF.

The V gene is TRBV7-8, the J gene TRBJ2-1; D gene ambiguous. Between the trimmed V and J ends, which lost 5 bases and 2 bases, there was a span of 13 bases. This CDR3 comprises 15 residues. Germline V gene sequence: CDR1 SGHVS, CDR2 FQNEAQ. CDR3 coding DNA: TGTGCCAGCAGCCATCCCACACCACCCTACAATGAGCAGTTCTTC. Its translation is CASSHPTPPYNEQFF.

This clonotype appeared a few times. The chain combines TRBV7-2 with TRBJ2-5, with TRBD2 matching 13 bases. Germline V gives CDR1 SGHTA, CDR2 FQGNSA. This CDR3 is built from 15 residues. V lost 4 bases to trimming and J lost 11 bases; unmatched junction nucleotides: 10. The CDR3 loop reads CASSWTSGRFDEQYF. CDR3 coding DNA: TGTGCCAGCAGCTGGACTAGCGGGAGATTTGATGAGCAGTACTTC.

The V call is TRBV7-3, the J call TRBJ2-7; TRBD1 aligns across 8 bases. Near its end, the DNA agrees better with TRBJ2-5, so the J call may be wrong. The length of the CDR3 is 12 residues. Looked up from germline, CDR1 is SGHTA and CDR2 is FQGTGA. The CDR3 coding sequence is TGTGCCAGCTTCACAGGGGGAGAGACCCAGTACTTC. Protein product: CASFTGGETQYF.

This clonotype was detected once. The chain joins TRBV20-1 to TRBJ2-7; TRBD2 matches 11 bases. V lost 2 bases, J lost 0 bases, and 9 bases stayed unmatched. Per germline, CDR1 DFQATT and CDR2 SNEGSKA (reference sequence). The CDR3 loop spans 17 amino acids. The CDR3 here is CSARSRLAGGPSYEQYF. Here the CDR3 DNA reads TGCAGTGCTAGATCCCGGTTAGCGGGAGGGCCCTCCTACGAGCAGTACTTC.

This clonotype was detected only a few times. The J gene is TRBJ2-3, the V gene TRBV29-1; the match to TRBD1 covers 7 bases. Germline trimming cut 3 bases from V and 4 bases from J; bases unmatched to any gene: 4. The germline gives CDR1 SQVTM, CDR2 ANQGSEA. The CDR3 is made up of 13 amino acids. CDR3 loop: CSVEVGGPDTQYF. CDR3 sequence (DNA): TGCAGCGTTGAGGTAGGGGGCCCAGATACGCAGTATTTT.